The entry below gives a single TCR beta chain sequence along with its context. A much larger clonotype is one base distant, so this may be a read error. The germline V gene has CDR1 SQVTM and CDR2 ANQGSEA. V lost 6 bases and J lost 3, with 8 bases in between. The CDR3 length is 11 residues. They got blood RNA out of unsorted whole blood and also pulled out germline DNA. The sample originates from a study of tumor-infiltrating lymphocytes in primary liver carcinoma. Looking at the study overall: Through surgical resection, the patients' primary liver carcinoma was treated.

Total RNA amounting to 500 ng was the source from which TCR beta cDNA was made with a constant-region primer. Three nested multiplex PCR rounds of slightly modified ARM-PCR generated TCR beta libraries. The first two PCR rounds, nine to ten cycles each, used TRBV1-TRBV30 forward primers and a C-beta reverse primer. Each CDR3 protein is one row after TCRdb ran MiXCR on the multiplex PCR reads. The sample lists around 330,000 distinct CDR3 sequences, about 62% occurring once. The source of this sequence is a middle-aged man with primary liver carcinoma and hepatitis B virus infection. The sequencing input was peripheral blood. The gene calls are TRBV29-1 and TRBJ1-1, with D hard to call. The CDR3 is CSVAAYTEAFF. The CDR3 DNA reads TGCAGCGTGGCAGCGTACACTGAAGCTTTCTTT.